This TCR beta chain was recovered during a study of graft-versus-host responses after intestinal transplantation. Study summary: In this cohort, recipients had multivisceral, liver-intestinal, or isolated intestinal transplants.

Trimming pared 6 bases from V and 0 bases from J, leaving 14 bases between. CDR1 and CDR2 (germline): MNHNS, SASEGT. The CDR3 sequence is 15 residues long. Data came from immunoSEQ multiplex PCR; TCRdb stores just in-frame clones and leaves some out. The repertoire holds tens of thousands of clones, with roughly four fifths as singletons. In the case of this clone: The antigen is unknown.

Here the sequenced sample was unstimulated CD8+ T cells sorted from spleen or lymph node cells, taken before intestinal transplant. The chain couples TRBV6-1 to TRBJ2-5; D uncertain. The receptor was derived from a human donor who received an intestinal transplant. This CDR3 reads CASSFDPENQETQYF. CDR3 DNA sequence: TGTGCCAGCAGCTTCGACCCGGAGAACCAAGAGACCCAGTACTTC.